A single T cell receptor beta chain is shown here with its context. Its specificity is unknown. An end of the junction differs from the germline gene, which may be a read error. PCR was performed a second time for 7 to 11 cycles using a sample-barcoded 5' primer and a J-beta primer mix. TCRdb reprocessed the 5' RACE reads via MiXCR and lists one record per CDR3 protein. The table records 1,300,000 or so distinct CDR3 sequences, approximately 63% of them present only once. These data come from a study of blood T cells in healthy people across ages. The CDR3 runs to 14 residues. Per the germline V gene, CDR1 is DFQATT and CDR2 is SNEGSKA (reference sequence). Per individual sample, total RNA of at least 5 micrograms was extracted. Study observations and caveats: It was held that diversity estimates obtained from one million T cells represented underestimates.

The specimen was blood. This chain links TRBV20-1 with TRBJ2-5; 9 bases are shared with TRBD2. The TCR originated in a man aged 18 to 30 in good health. The CDR3 DNA reads TGCAGTGCTCCTCTGACTAGCGGATCAGAGACCCAGTACTTT. Amino acid sequence: CSAPLTSGSETQYF.